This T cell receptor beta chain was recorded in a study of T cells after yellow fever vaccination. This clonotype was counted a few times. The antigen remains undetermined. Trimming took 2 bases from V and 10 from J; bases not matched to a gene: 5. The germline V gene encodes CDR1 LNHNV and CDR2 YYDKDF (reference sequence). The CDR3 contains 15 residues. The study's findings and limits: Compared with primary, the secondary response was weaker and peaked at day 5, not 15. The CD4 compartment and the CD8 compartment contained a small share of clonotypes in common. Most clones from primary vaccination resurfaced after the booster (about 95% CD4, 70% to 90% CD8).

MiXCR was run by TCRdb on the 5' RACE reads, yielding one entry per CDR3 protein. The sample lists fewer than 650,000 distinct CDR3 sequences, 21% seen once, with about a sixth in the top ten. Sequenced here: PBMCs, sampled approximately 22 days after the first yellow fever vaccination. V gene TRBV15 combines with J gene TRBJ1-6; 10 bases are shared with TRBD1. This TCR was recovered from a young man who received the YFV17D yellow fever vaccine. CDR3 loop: CATSRSGTGESPLHF. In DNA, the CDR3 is TGTGCCACCAGCAGATCCGGGACAGGGGAATCACCCCTCCACTTT.